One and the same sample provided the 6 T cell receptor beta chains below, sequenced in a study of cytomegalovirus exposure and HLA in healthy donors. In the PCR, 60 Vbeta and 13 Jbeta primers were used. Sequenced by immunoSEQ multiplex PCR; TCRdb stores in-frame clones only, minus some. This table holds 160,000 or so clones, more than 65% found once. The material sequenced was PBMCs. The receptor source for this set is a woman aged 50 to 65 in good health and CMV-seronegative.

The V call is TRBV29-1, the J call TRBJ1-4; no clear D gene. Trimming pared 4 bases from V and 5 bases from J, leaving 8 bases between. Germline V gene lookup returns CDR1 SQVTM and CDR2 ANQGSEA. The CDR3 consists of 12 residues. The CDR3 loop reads CSVGRFNEKLFF. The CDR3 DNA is TGCAGCGTTGGGCGGTTCAATGAAAAACTGTTTTTT.

The CDR3 region is CASSLPDRSSEAFF. CDR3 DNA: TGTGCCAGCAGTTTACCCGACAGAAGTTCTGAAGCTTTCTTT. This chain uses TRBV28 with TRBJ1-1, with D perhaps matching TRBD1 (5 bases). Germline V gene lookup returns CDR1 MDHEN and CDR2 SYDVKM. The CDR3 runs to 14 residues. Trimming removed 2 bases at V and 6 bases at J, with 13 bases between.

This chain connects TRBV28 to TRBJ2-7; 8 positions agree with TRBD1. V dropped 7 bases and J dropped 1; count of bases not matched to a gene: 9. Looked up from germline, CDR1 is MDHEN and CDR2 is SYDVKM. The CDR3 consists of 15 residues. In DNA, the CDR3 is TGTGCCAGCACCACTTCCGGGACAGGATCCTACGAGCAGTACTTC. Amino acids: CASTTSGTGSYEQYF.

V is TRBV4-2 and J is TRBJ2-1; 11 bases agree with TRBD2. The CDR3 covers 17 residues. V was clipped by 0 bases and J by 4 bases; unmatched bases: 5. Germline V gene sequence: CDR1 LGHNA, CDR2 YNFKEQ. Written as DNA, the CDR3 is TGTGCCAGCAGCCAAGATGTGGCTAGCGGGAGGTACAATGAGCAGTTCTTC. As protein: CASSQDVASGRYNEQFF.

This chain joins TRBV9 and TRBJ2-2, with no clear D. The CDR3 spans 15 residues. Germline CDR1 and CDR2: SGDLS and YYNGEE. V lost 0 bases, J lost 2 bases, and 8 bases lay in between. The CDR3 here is CASSVAQRNTGELFF. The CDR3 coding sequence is TGTGCCAGCAGCGTAGCACAGAGAAACACCGGGGAGCTGTTTTTT.

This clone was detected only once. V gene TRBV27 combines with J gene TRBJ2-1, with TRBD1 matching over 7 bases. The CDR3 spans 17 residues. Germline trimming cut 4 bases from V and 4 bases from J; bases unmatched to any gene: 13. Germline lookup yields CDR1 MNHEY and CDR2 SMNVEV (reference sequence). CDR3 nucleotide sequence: TGTGCCAGCAGTTCCACTTTCGGGACAGTGCTATACAATGAGCAGTTCTTC. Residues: CASSSTFGTVLYNEQFF.